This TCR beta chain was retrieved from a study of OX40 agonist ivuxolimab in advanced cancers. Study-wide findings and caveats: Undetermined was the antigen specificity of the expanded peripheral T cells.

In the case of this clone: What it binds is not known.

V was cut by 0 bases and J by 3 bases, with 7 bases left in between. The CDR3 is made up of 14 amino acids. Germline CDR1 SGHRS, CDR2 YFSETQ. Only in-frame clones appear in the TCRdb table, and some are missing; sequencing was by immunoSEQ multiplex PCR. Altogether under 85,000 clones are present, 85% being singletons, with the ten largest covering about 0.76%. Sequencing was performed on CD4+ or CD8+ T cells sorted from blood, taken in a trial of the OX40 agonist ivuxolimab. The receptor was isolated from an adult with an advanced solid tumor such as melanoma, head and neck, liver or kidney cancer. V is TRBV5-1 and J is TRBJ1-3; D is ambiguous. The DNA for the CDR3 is TGCGCCAGCAGCTTGGGGGTACGTGGAAACACCATATATTTT. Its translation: CASSLGVRGNTIYF.